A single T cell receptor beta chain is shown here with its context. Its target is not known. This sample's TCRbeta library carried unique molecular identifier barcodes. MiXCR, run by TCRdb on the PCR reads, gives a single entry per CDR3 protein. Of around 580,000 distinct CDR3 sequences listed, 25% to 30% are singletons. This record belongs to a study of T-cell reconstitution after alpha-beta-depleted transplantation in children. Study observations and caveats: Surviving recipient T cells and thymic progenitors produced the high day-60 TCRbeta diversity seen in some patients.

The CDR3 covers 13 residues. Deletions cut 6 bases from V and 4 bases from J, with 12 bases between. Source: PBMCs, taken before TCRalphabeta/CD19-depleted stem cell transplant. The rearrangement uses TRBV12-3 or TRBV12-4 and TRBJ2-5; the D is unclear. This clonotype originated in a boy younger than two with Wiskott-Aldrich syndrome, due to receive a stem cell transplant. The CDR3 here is CASSPFEAETQYF. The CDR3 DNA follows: TGTGCCAGCAGCCCCTTTGAAGCAGAGACCCAGTACTTC.